This T cell receptor (beta chain) was observed in a study of blood T cells in healthy people across ages. Findings and limits, study-wide: There was a strong correlation between TCR beta diversity and naive T cell percentage. There was no known CMV status for donors, so expanded clonotype changes were possibly confounded.

A J-beta primer mix and a sample-barcoded 5' primer were used in a second PCR of about 7 to 12 cycles. Each TCR beta cDNA got a 12-nucleotide random molecular identifier. TCRdb redid the calling of the 5' RACE reads with MiXCR, one entry per CDR3 protein. This sample has 1.8 million or so distinct CDR3 sequences; about two fifths occur once, and the top ten carry roughly 24%. Of note for this clonotype: Its target is unknown.

The V gene's germline CDR1 is ENHRY and CDR2 SYGVKD. The ends lost 6 bases at V and 6 bases at J; junction bases unmatched: 10. This CDR3 region has 15 residues. The clonotype originates from a human donor in good health. The sample comprised blood. This chain joins TRBV10-3 and TRBJ2-1; 8 bases align to TRBD2. The DNA for the CDR3 is TGTGCCATCAGGAAAGAGCGGGGGAGTGGCAATGAGCAGTTCTTC. It specifies CAIRKERGSGNEQFF.